The 29 T cell receptor beta chains below come from one sample, sequenced in a study of T cell clonality in common variable immunodeficiency. Sequencing used immunoSEQ multiplex PCR; TCRdb keeps in-frame clones, though not all of them. The table records about 60,000 clones without singletons, the ten largest covering about 1.7%. The sample comprised peripheral blood mononuclear cells. The receptors derive from a person between 18 and 69 years old in good health.

Ten or more counts support this clone. CDR3 residues: CASSSGGSGSRFPQHF. The sequenced part of the CDR3 DNA is TGTGCCAGCAGCTCAGGAGGCAGCGGGAGTAGGTTCCCC. V usage is TRBV7-3 and J usage is TRBJ1-5; D gene unclear. The missing CDR3 end, 3 residues past where the read stops, is filled in from the germline J gene. Germline loops: CDR1 SGHTA, CDR2 FQGTGA. This CDR3 is 16 amino acids long.

This clone was counted ten times or more. The CDR3 goes on 3 residues after the read ends, and that part is filled in from the germline J gene. The chain has TRBV18 and TRBJ1-1; D remains ambiguous. This CDR3 is built from 15 residues. The V end was cut by 3 bases, the J end by 4 bases, with 15 bases between. Germline CDR1 is KGHSH and CDR2 is LQKENI. CDR3 region: CASSPNTISATEAFF. Partial CDR3 DNA: TGTGCCAGCTCACCCAACACTATCTCGGCCACTGAA.

This clone was observed many times. The CDR3 end lies 3 residues beyond the end of the read and is filled in from the germline J gene. The rearrangement links TRBV6-4 to TRBJ2-5; D gene unclear. The CDR3 is 13 amino acids. Germline V gene lookup returns CDR1 MRHNA and CDR2 SNTAGT. Trimming cost V 5 bases and J 1 base, with 8 bases left between them. CDR3 protein: CASSREAQETQYF. Incomplete CDR3 DNA: TGTGCCAGCAGTCGAGAGGCCCAAGAGACC.

This clone was detected ten times or more. The read halts 3 residues ahead of the CDR3 end, with the missing end drawn from the germline J gene. This chain uses TRBV19 with TRBJ2-1, with 7 positions matching TRBD2. The CDR3 has 13 amino acids. From germline, CDR1 is LNHDA and CDR2 SQIVND (reference sequence). The ends lost 6 bases at V and 8 bases at J; junction bases unmatched: 7. CDR3 DNA, as far as it was read: TGTGCCAGTAGGTTGCGGGCGGGAGATGAG. Protein sequence: CASRLRAGDE. The entire CDR3 reads CASRLRAGDEQFF.

This clone was seen many times. The read is 3 residues too short to cover the CDR3 end, so that end is filled in from the germline J gene. This sequence joins TRBV10-1 and TRBJ2-1, with 14 bases lining up with TRBD2. From germline, CDR1 is WNHNN and CDR2 SYGVQD (reference sequence). This CDR3 contains 18 residues. Trimming at V came to 3 bases and at J to 9 bases, leaving 13 bases not matched to a gene. CDR3 region: CASSDAAGTSGRYSEQFF. The covered CDR3 bases are TGCGCCAGCAGTGATGCGGCCGGGACTAGCGGGAGATATAGTGAG.

This clone was seen at least ten times. The missing CDR3 end, 3 residues past where the read stops, is filled in from the germline J gene. This chain uses TRBV20-1 with TRBJ2-7, with no clear D. Germline V gene data show CDR1 as DFQATT and CDR2 as SNEGSKA (reference sequence). The CDR3 length is 13 residues. V was pared by 3 bases and J by 0 bases, with 9 bases between. The part of the CDR3 DNA that was read is TGCAGTGCTAGTGGCCACATCTCCTACGAG. This encodes CSASGHISYE. The CDR3 reads in full as CSASGHISYEQYF.

This clone came up many times. Read data end 3 residues before the CDR3 end; the end is taken from the germline J gene. The V call is TRBV6-1, the J call TRBJ2-3; TRBD1 matches 9 bases. This CDR3 region has 15 residues. The V segment lost 4 bases and the J segment 5 bases; nucleotides outside the gene matches: 7. Per the germline V gene, CDR1 is MNHNS and CDR2 is SASEGT. CDR3 bases read: TGTGCCAGCAGTGCAGGACAGGGGAGTGTAGATACG. It codes for CASSAGQGSVDT. The whole CDR3 is CASSAGQGSVDTQYF.

This clone was counted many times. The CDR3 goes on 3 residues after the read ends, and that part is filled in from the germline J gene. The chain recombines TRBV5-5 with TRBJ1-1; D gene unclear. Per germline, CDR1 SGHKS and CDR2 YYEKEE (reference sequence). V was trimmed by 1 base and J by 1 base, leaving 5 bases between them. CDR3 length: 13 residues. The CDR3 sequence: CASSLLQNTEAFF. The sequenced CDR3 bases are TGTGCCAGCAGCTTGTTACAGAACACTGAA.

This clone has more than one count but fewer than ten. The read ends 3 residues shy of where the CDR3 ends; the end is completed using the germline J gene. The V and J genes are TRBV5-1 and TRBJ2-1; TRBD2 matches 16 bases. This CDR3 is 19 amino acids long. V shed 0 bases, J shed 4 bases, and the junction held 7 bases outside the gene matches. Germline V gives CDR1 SGHRS, CDR2 YFSETQ. The CDR3 reads CASSLGGGLAGGPYNEQFF. The part of the CDR3 DNA that was read is TGCGCCAGCAGCTTGGGAGGGGGACTAGCGGGGGGGCCGTACAATGAG.

Ten or more counts support this clone. The sequence runs out 3 residues before the end of the CDR3; the remainder is reconstructed from the germline J gene. This sequence joins TRBV2 and TRBJ2-4; TRBD2 might be the D (5 bases). CDR3 size: 14 residues. Germline CDR1 is SNHLY and CDR2 is FYNNEI. V was clipped by 7 bases and J by 8 bases, with 18 bases between them. The chain's CDR3 is CASTEDRRGDIQYF. CDR3 DNA (partial): TGTGCCAGCACCGAAGACCGACGGGGTGACATT.

Ten or more counts support this clone. With the read ending 3 residues before the CDR3 end, the germline J gene is used to fill in that end. This rearrangement joins TRBV4-2 to TRBJ2-7; D not certain. The CDR3 is made up of 15 amino acids. Between the trimmed V and J ends, which lost 2 bases and 2 bases, there was a span of 13 bases. Germline loops: CDR1 LGHNA, CDR2 YNFKEQ. The CDR3 bases that were read are TGTGCCAGCAGCCAAAGATTCTCAGGAACCTACGAG. Encoded protein: CASSQRFSGTYE. The CDR3, in full, reads CASSQRFSGTYEQYF.

This clone came up many times. The sequence runs out 3 residues before the end of the CDR3; the remainder is reconstructed from the germline J gene. The chain couples TRBV28 to TRBJ2-1, with 7 bases lining up with TRBD2. V lost 7 bases and J lost 6; bases outside the gene matches: 9. Looked up from germline, CDR1 is MDHEN and CDR2 is SYDVKM. The CDR3 length is 14 residues. The CDR3 region is CASIGGSLSNEQFF. CDR3 DNA (partial): TGTGCCAGCATAGGCGGGAGTTTATCCAATGAG. Combining the CDR3 with reference TRBV28 and TRBJ2-1 gives the whole variable domain DVKVTQSSRYLVKRTGEKVFLECVQDMDHENMFWYRQDPGLGLRLIYFSYDVKMKEKGDIPEGYSVSREKKERFSLILESASTNQTSMYLCASIGGSLSNEQFFGPGTRLTVL.

Many counts were recorded for this clone. The missing CDR3 end, 3 residues past where the read stops, is filled in from the germline J gene. This chain joins TRBV5-1 and TRBJ1-3; perhaps TRBD1 as D (5 bases). The CDR3 is 16 residues long. V gave up 4 bases and J gave up 4 bases, with 18 bases separating them. Germline CDR1 SGHRS, CDR2 YFSETQ. CDR3 bases read: TGCGCCAGCAGCCGTGGTTTAAGGGGCCAAGGAAACACC. Amino acids: CASSRGLRGQGNT. The complete CDR3 sequence is CASSRGLRGQGNTIYF.

This clone was counted ten times or more. The read is 3 residues too short to cover the CDR3 end, so that end is filled in from the germline J gene. The V call is TRBV6-2 or TRBV6-3, the J call TRBJ2-1; D is ambiguous. V was cut by 6 bases and J by 6 bases, with 12 bases left in between. The germline CDR1 and CDR2 sequences are MNHEY and SVGEGT. This CDR3 is 13 amino acids long. CDR3: CASSDKVINEQFF. The covered CDR3 bases are TGTGCCAGCAGCGACAAGGTGATCAATGAG.

This clone was observed at least ten times. The CDR3 is cut off 3 residues early in the read; its end comes from the germline J gene. The V call is TRBV5-1, the J call TRBJ1-1, with 10 bases lining up with TRBD1. CDR1 is SGHRS, CDR2 YFSETQ, per germline. This CDR3 region has 16 residues. The junction had 6 bases not matched to a gene; V was cut back by 4 bases and J by 0 bases. Here the CDR3 reads CASSPGTGVMNTEAFF. Incomplete CDR3 DNA: TGCGCCAGCAGCCCCGGGACAGGGGTTATGAACACTGAA. The full variable domain, rest sourced from reference TRBV5-1 and TRBJ1-1, is KAGVTQTPRYLIKTRGQQVTLSCSPISGHRSVSWYQQTPGQGLQFLFEYFSETQRNKGNFPGRFSGRQFSNSRSEMNVSTLELGDSALYLCASSPGTGVMNTEAFFGQGTRLTVV.

This clone has a count of ten or more. From the germline J gene comes the end of the CDR3, since the read stops 3 residues before it. The rearrangement links TRBV12-3 or TRBV12-4 to TRBJ2-7; maybe TRBD1 (6 bases). The CDR3 has 13 residues. V was cut by 8 bases and J by 4 bases, with 15 bases left in between. This chain's CDR3 is CASRPSGTYEQYF. The covered CDR3 bases are TGTGCCAGCCGGCCATCAGGGACATACGAG.

This clone showed up many times. The CDR3 end falls 3 residues outside the read, so it is completed with the germline J gene. This sequence joins TRBV27 and TRBJ2-1, with 7 positions matching TRBD2. Germline CDR1 reads MNHEY; CDR2 reads SMNVEV (reference sequence). CDR3 size: 16 residues. The junction had 2 bases not matched to a gene; V was cut back by 0 bases and J by 0 bases. The CDR3 loop is CASSLSWGGSYNEQFF. CDR3 DNA, as far as it was read: TGTGCCAGCAGTTTATCGTGGGGGGGCTCCTACAATGAG.

This clone was counted between two and nine times. The read stops 3 residues short of the end of the CDR3; the missing end is completed from the germline J gene. The chain couples TRBV6-2 or TRBV6-3 to TRBJ1-2; possibly TRBD1 for D (5 bases). The CDR3 runs 15 residues. Germline CDR1 reads MNHEY; CDR2 reads SVGEGT. Here the CDR3 reads CASSSGTITTDTYTF. The sequenced CDR3 bases are TGTGCCAGCAGCTCCGGGACTATAACGACAGATACC.

At least ten counts were recorded for this clone. The read ends 3 residues early relative to the CDR3; the germline J gene fills the gap. The V and J genes are TRBV20-1 and TRBJ2-1; D is uncertain. The CDR3 totals 16 residues. Germline V lookup: CDR1 DFQATT, CDR2 SNEGSKA (reference sequence). V lost 0 bases and J 0 bases, leaving 12 bases between the germline ends. CDR3 DNA, as far as it was read: TGCAGTGCTAGAGATAAGGGCAAAATCTCCTACAATGAG. Encoded protein: CSARDKGKISYNE. The complete CDR3 sequence is CSARDKGKISYNEQFF.

This clone has a handful of counts. The CDR3 goes on 3 residues after the read ends, and that part is filled in from the germline J gene. V and J are TRBV11-2 and TRBJ1-1, with TRBD1 matching 9 bases. V gave up 5 bases and J gave up 6 bases; unmatched junction bases: 7. Germline CDR1 reads SGHAT; CDR2 reads FQNNGV. The CDR3 consists of 14 residues. The part of the CDR3 DNA that was read is TGTGCCAGCAGCCCGGACAGGGGCTGGGCTGAA. It is translated as CASSPDRGWAE. The entire CDR3 reads CASSPDRGWAEAFF. Together with reference TRBV11-2 and TRBJ1-1, the CDR3 gives the full variable domain: EAGVAQSPRYKIIEKRQSVAFWCNPISGHATLYWYQQILGQGPKLLIQFQNNGVVDDSQLPKDRFSAERLKGVDSTLKIQPAKLEDSAVYLCASSPDRGWAEAFFGQGTRLTVV.

The table lists this clone with many counts. The read ends 3 residues shy of where the CDR3 ends; the end is completed using the germline J gene. V and J are TRBV30 and TRBJ1-6; D is perhaps TRBD1 (6 bases). The CDR3 loop spans 12 amino acids. The germline gives CDR1 GTSNPN, CDR2 SVGIG (reference sequence). The DNA read from the CDR3 is TGTGCCTGGAGTGCTACAGGGTCTCCC. The encoded protein is CAWSATGSP. The full-length CDR3 reads as CAWSATGSPLHF.

This clone has ten or more counts. With the read ending 3 residues before the CDR3 end, the germline J gene is used to fill in that end. The rearrangement joins TRBV2 to TRBJ2-6; D not resolved. The CDR3 is made up of 12 amino acids. The V gene lost 10 bases and the J gene lost 0 bases, with 4 bases spanning the gap. Germline loops: CDR1 SNHLY, CDR2 FYNNEI. This CDR3 is CAILSGANVLTF. The sequenced part of the CDR3 DNA is TGTGCCATTCTCTCTGGGGCCAACGTC.

This clone appeared a few times. The read gets to within 3 residues of the CDR3 end, and the germline J gene fills in the rest. V is TRBV7-6 and J is TRBJ2-1; D remains unclear. Deletions cut 1 base from V and 4 bases from J, with 11 bases between. Germline CDR1 and CDR2: SGHVS and FNYEAQ. The CDR3 contains 15 residues. This CDR3 reads CASSLGGKIYNEQFF. CDR3 bases read: TGTGCCAGCAGCTTAGGAGGCAAAATTTACAATGAG. The full variable domain, its missing parts supplied by reference TRBV7-6 and TRBJ2-1, is GAGVSQSPRYKVTKRGQDVALRCDPISGHVSLYWYRQALGQGPEFLTYFNYEAQQDKSGLPNDRFSAERPEGSISTLTIQRTEQRDSAMYRCASSLGGKIYNEQFFGPGTRLTVL.

At least ten counts were recorded for this clone. Read coverage stops 3 residues before the CDR3 terminus; the germline J gene supplies the remainder. The V and J genes are TRBV7-9 and TRBJ1-5; no clear D. The germline gives CDR1 SEHNR, CDR2 FQNEAQ (reference sequence). The CDR3 runs to 14 residues. V was clipped by 4 bases and J by 7 bases, with 14 bases between them. Incomplete CDR3 DNA: TGTGCCAGCAGCTCTACCCACACAGTGCAGCCC. This codes for CASSSTHTVQP. In full, the CDR3 is CASSSTHTVQPQHF.

In this sample, this clone turned up many times. Read coverage stops 3 residues before the CDR3 terminus; the germline J gene supplies the remainder. The chain recombines TRBV5-6 with TRBJ2-1, with a weak D call TRBD2 (5 bases). The germline V gene has CDR1 SGHDT and CDR2 YYEEEE. V lost 2 bases and J 5 bases, leaving 14 bases between the germline ends. This CDR3 has 15 amino acids. The sequenced part of the CDR3 DNA is TGTGCCAGCAGCTTCCCCGGGGTTACACACAATGAG. This encodes CASSFPGVTHNE. The full CDR3 is CASSFPGVTHNEQFF.

This clone has a count of ten or more. A read error may produce the germline difference seen at one junction end. The read ends 3 residues early relative to the CDR3; the germline J gene fills the gap. This chain uses TRBV10-1 with TRBJ2-7, with D tentatively TRBD1 (5 bases). CDR1 is WNHNN, CDR2 SYGVQD, per germline (reference sequence). The CDR3 is made up of 15 amino acids. The sequenced CDR3 bases are TGCGCCAGCAGTGAGTCAGGGGTCCCCTCCCACGAG. Protein product: CASSESGVPSHE. The full CDR3 sequence reads CASSESGVPSHEQYF.

Only a few counts were recorded for this clone. The CDR3 DNA, read in part, is TGTGCCAGTAGTCAATCCGGGACAGGGGGCAGAGGGACGGGAGATACG. It yields the protein CASSQSGTGGRGTGDT. The whole CDR3 sequence is CASSQSGTGGRGTGDTQYF. The V gene is TRBV19, the J gene TRBJ2-3; 12 nucleotides align to TRBD1. The read stops 3 residues short of the end of the CDR3; the missing end is completed from the germline J gene. V was pared by 5 bases and J by 5 bases, with 17 bases of the junction left unmatched. CDR1 is LNHDA, CDR2 SQIVND, per germline (reference sequence). The CDR3 covers 19 residues.

This clone was picked up many times. The CDR3 end lies 3 residues beyond the end of the read and is filled in from the germline J gene. The chain is built from TRBV20-1 and TRBJ1-6; 10 positions match TRBD1. The germline CDR1 and CDR2 sequences are DFQATT and SNEGSKA (reference sequence). With 0 bases clipped from V and 7 bases from J, the junction kept 6 bases outside the gene matches. There are 16 residues in the CDR3. The CDR3 DNA, read in part, is TGCAGTGCTAGAGATCAAGGGACAGGGGAGAATTCACCC. This codes for CSARDQGTGENSP. Given in full, the CDR3 is CSARDQGTGENSPLHF.

This clone has at least ten counts. The read ends 3 residues shy of where the CDR3 ends; the end is completed using the germline J gene. V and J are TRBV28 and TRBJ2-7; TRBD2 matches at 9 bases. CDR1 is MDHEN, CDR2 SYDVKM, per germline. The V and J ends lost 3 bases and 5 bases, in that order; junction bases with no gene match: 5. The length of the CDR3 is 14 residues. The CDR3 DNA, read in part, is TGTGCCAGCAGTTTCTCTAGCGGGAACGACGAG. It yields the protein CASSFSSGNDE. The full CDR3 protein reads CASSFSSGNDEQYF.